This is a list of T cell receptor beta chains from one sample in a study of blood T cell repertoires in COVID-19. Data came from immunoSEQ multiplex PCR; TCRdb stores just in-frame clones and leaves some out. The data show a few hundred thousand clones, 85% to 90% seen once. Sequenced material: PBMCs or T cells enriched from blood (not recorded which). The receptors here all came from a woman aged 60 to 75 in a cohort exposed to, infected with or recovered from COVID-19 (not recorded which). Each CDR3 is given with its conserved first and last residue. Each record gives: V gene, D gene, J gene, clone size, CDR3 protein, CDR3 DNA. D genes are given only for firm matches. Clone size is given for some rows only: seen once, a few or many times, or a class if the clone is expanded.

TRBV4-2	.	TRBJ2-2	once	CASSQVTRGTENTGELFF	TGTGCCAGCAGCCAAGTAACTCGGGGGACAGAGAACACCGGGGAGCTGTTTTTT
TRBV27	.	TRBJ1-6	.	CASSNRGSYNSPLHF	TGTGCCAGCAGTAATAGGGGTTCCTATAATTCACCCCTCCACTTT
TRBV19	.	TRBJ1-4	.	CASSTTKTNEKLFF	TGTGCCAGTAGTACCACAAAGACTAATGAAAAACTGTTTTTT
TRBV7-2	TRBD2	TRBJ2-1	.	CASSMGLGNNEQFF	TGTGCCAGCAGCATGGGACTAGGAAACAATGAGCAGTTCTTC
TRBV10-3	.	TRBJ2-1	.	CAISDGQRDNEQFF	TGTGCCATCAGTGACGGTCAGCGGGACAATGAGCAGTTCTTC
TRBV2	TRBD2	TRBJ2-7	.	CASSDPAGGPYEQYF	TGTGCCAGCAGTGATCCGGCGGGAGGGCCATACGAGCAGTACTTC
TRBV19	TRBD2	TRBJ2-5	.	CASSAPTSSQETQYF	TGTGCCAGTAGTGCCCCGACTAGCAGCCAAGAGACCCAGTACTTC
TRBV5-1	.	TRBJ2-1	once	CASRVATYNEQFF	TGCGCCAGCAGAGTAGCCACCTACAATGAGCAGTTCTTC
TRBV7-9	TRBD1	TRBJ2-5	once	CASSFDPGQGSETQYF	TGTGCCAGCAGCTTTGACCCGGGACAGGGAAGCGAGACCCAGTACTTC
TRBV13	.	TRBJ1-1	.	CASSLYGNTEAFF	TGTGCCAGCAGCTTATACGGGAACACTGAAGCTTTCTTT
TRBV5-6	.	TRBJ1-1	.	CASSLFGGSTEAFF	TGTGCCAGCAGCTTGTTCGGGGGGAGCACTGAAGCTTTCTTT
TRBV14	.	TRBJ2-5	.	CASSQEGLASETQYF	TGTGCCAGCAGCCAAGAAGGCCTAGCGTCGGAGACCCAGTACTTC
TRBV7-9	.	TRBJ2-2	.	CASSPPGVTGELFF	TGTGCCAGCAGCCCCCCGGGAGTGACCGGGGAGCTGTTTTTT
TRBV14	.	TRBJ1-3	.	CASSQVSSGNTIYF	TGTGCCAGCAGCCAAGTTAGCTCTGGAAACACCATATATTTT
TRBV6-1	.	TRBJ1-5	once	CASSEWGRQPQHF	TGTGCCAGCAGTGAATGGGGGCGACAGCCCCAGCATTTT
TRBV2	.	TRBJ1-1	.	CASRLTGNTEAFF	TGTGCCAGCAGGTTGACAGGGAACACTGAAGCTTTCTTT
TRBV11-2	TRBD2	TRBJ2-4	.	CASSLRGAGTSDRRNIQYF	TGTGCCAGCAGCCTCAGGGGTGCCGGGACTAGCGACAGAAGGAACATTCAGTACTTC
TRBV7-9	TRBD2	TRBJ2-1	.	CASSPTSGSYNEQFF	TGTGCCAGCAGCCCGACTAGCGGGTCATACAATGAGCAGTTCTTC
TRBV5-4	.	TRBJ1-4	.	CASSPGQSTNEKLFF	TGTGCCAGCAGCCCCGGACAGTCAACTAATGAAAAACTGTTTTTT
TRBV6-5	.	TRBJ1-4	once	CASSYADSGVEKLFF	TGTGCCAGCAGTTACGCCGACTCAGGGGTGGAAAAACTGTTTTTT
TRBV28	TRBD1	TRBJ1-3	.	CASSFSGTGASGNTIYF	TGTGCCAGCAGTTTTTCCGGGACAGGGGCATCGGGAAACACCATATATTTT
TRBV29-1	TRBD2	TRBJ2-3	.	CSARAGGPDTQYF	TGCAGCGCGAGAGCGGGAGGGCCAGATACGCAGTATTTT
TRBV9	TRBD1	TRBJ2-7	.	CASSPGTGIYEQYF	TGTGCCAGCAGCCCCGGGACAGGGATTTACGAGCAGTACTTC
TRBV18	TRBD1	TRBJ1-3	few	CASSSWTGTSGNTIYF	TGTGCCAGCTCAAGTTGGACAGGAACCTCTGGAAACACCATATATTTT
TRBV9	TRBD1	TRBJ2-7	once	CASSAGQGAPYEQYF	TGTGCCAGCAGCGCCGGACAGGGGGCCCCCTACGAGCAGTACTTC
TRBV6-2/TRBV6-3	TRBD1	TRBJ2-1	few	CASSRTGGSGEQFF	TGTGCCAGCAGTCGGACAGGGGGGTCGGGTGAGCAGTTCTTC
TRBV10-3	TRBD2	TRBJ2-1	.	CAITPGLATNEQFF	TGTGCCATCACGCCGGGACTAGCGACCAATGAGCAGTTCTTC
TRBV7-8	TRBD1	TRBJ1-4	.	CASTTGQFNEKLFF	TGTGCCAGCACTACGGGACAGTTTAATGAAAAACTGTTTTTT
TRBV28	.	TRBJ1-6	.	CASREQGYNSPLHF	TGTGCCAGTAGGGAACAGGGTTATAATTCACCCCTCCACTTT
TRBV12-3/TRBV12-4	TRBD1	TRBJ1-5	.	CASSTGQGRAQHF	TGTGCCAGCAGTACGGGACAGGGTCGGGCCCAGCATTTT
TRBV5-1	.	TRBJ2-1	.	CASSTYNEQFF	TGCGCCAGCAGCACTTACAATGAGCAGTTCTTC
TRBV18	TRBD1	TRBJ1-6	.	CASSPEGARSPLHF	TGTGCCAGCTCACCAGAGGGGGCGCGTTCACCCCTCCACTTT
TRBV5-8	.	TRBJ2-2	.	CASRKIGGTGELFF	TGTGCCAGCAGAAAAATTGGGGGGACCGGGGAGCTGTTTTTT
TRBV5-3	.	TRBJ2-7	.	CARSSWRGCSYEQYF	TGTGCCAGAAGCTCCTGGAGGGGATGTTCCTACGAGCAGTACTTC
TRBV10-1	.	TRBJ2-7	.	CASSEGMWAGKAHEQYF	TGCGCCAGCAGTGAGGGGATGTGGGCAGGGAAGGCCCACGAGCAGTACTTC